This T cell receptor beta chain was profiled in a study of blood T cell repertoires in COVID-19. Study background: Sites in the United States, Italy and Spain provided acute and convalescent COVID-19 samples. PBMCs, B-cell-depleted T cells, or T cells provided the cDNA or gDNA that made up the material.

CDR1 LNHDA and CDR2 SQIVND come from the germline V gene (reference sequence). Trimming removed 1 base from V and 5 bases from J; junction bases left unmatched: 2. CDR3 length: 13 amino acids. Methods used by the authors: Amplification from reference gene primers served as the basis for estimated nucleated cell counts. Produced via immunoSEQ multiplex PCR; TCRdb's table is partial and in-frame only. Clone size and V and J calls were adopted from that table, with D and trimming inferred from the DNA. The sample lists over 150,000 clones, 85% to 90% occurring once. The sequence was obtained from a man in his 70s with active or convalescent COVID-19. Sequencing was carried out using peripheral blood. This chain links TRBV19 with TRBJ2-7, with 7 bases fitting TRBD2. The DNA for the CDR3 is TGTGCCAGTAGTATAGTCCGGGGGGACGAGCAGTACTTC. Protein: CASSIVRGDEQYF.